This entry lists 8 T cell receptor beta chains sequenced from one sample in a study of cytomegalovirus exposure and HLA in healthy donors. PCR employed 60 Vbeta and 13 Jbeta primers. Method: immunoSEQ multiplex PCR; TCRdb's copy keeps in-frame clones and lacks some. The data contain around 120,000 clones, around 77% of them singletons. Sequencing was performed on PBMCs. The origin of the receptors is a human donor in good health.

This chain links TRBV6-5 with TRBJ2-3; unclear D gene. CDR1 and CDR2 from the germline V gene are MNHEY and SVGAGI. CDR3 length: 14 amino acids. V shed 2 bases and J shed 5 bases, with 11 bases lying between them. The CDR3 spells CASSYPPYLDTQYF. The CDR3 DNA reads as TGTGCCAGCAGTTACCCCCCTTATTTAGATACGCAGTATTTT.

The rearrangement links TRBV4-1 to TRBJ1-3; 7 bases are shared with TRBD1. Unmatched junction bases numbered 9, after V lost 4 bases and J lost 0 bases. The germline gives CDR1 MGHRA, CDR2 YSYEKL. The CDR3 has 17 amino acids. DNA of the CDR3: TGCGCCAGCAGCCCTTATGGACAGGCAAACTCTGGAAACACCATATATTTT. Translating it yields CASSPYGQANSGNTIYF.

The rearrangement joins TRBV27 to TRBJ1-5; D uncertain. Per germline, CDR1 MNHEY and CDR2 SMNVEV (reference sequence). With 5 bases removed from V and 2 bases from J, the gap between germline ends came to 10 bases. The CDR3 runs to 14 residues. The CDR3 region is CASSRIGGNQPQHF. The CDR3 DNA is TGTGCCAGCAGTAGGATTGGAGGCAATCAGCCCCAGCATTTT.

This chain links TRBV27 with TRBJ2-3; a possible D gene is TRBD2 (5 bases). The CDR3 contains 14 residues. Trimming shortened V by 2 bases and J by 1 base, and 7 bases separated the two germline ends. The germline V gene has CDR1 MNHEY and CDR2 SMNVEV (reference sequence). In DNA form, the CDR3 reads TGTGCCAGCAGTTTAAGGCGGGGCACAGATACGCAGTATTTT. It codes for CASSLRRGTDTQYF.

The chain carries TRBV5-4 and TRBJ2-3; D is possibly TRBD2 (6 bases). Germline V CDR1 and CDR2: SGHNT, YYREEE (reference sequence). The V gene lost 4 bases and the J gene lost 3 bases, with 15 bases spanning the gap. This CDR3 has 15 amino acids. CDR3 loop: CASSTGGGGTDTQYF. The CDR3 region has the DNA TGTGCCAGCAGCACTGGGGGTGGAGGGACAGATACGCAGTATTTT. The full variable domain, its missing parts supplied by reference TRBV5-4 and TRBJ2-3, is ETGVTQSPTHLIKTRGQQVTLRCSSQSGHNTVSWYQQALGQGPQFIFQYYREEENGRGNFPPRFSGLQFPNYSSELNVNALELDDSALYLCASSTGGGGTDTQYFGPGTRLTVL.

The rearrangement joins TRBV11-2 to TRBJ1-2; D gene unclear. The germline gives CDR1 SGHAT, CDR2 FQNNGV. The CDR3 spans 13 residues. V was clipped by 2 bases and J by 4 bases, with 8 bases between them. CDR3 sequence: CASSLRDGYGYTF. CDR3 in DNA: TGTGCCAGCAGCTTAAGAGATGGCTATGGCTACACCTTC.

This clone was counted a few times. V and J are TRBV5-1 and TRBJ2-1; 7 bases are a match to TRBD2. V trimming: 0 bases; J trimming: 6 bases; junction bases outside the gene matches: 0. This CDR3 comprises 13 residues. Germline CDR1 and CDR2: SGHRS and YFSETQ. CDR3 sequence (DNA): TGCGCCAGCAGCTTGGGGACTAGCAATGAGCAGTTCTTC. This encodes CASSLGTSNEQFF.

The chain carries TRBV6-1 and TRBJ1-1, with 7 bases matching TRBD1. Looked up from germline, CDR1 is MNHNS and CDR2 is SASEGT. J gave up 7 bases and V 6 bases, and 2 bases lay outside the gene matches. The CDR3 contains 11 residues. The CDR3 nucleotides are TGTGCCAGCAGCAGGGGGATTGAAGCTTTCTTT. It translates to CASSRGIEAFF.